The following is a T cell receptor (beta chain) sequence with its context. The antigen is undetermined. The CDR3 is 16 amino acids. V was pared by 0 bases and J by 1 base, with 12 bases between. Germline CDR1 is MNHEY and CDR2 is SVGAGI. This specimen comes from a study of tumor-infiltrating lymphocytes in localized non-small cell lung cancer. Looking at the study overall: Each patient gave resected tumor and non-adjacent uninvolved lung tissue.

Findings and caveats of the study: TCR sequencing covered a subset of patients with enough tissue.

Here immunoSEQ multiplex PCR was the method, and the copy in TCRdb shows in-frame clones only, minus some. The repertoire holds roughly 9,900 clones, with 60% to 80% as singletons. The sequence came from a human donor with non-small cell lung cancer. The chain links TRBV6-5 to TRBJ1-1; D is undetermined. Sequencing was performed on lung tumor tissue. The CDR3 here is CASSYSPRTGNTEAFF. The CDR3 DNA sequence: TGTGCCAGCAGTTACTCGCCCAGGACGGGGAACACTGAAGCTTTCTTT.